A single sample is the source of the 6 T cell receptor beta chains below, sequenced in a study of CXCR3-negative and CXCR3-positive naive CD8 T cells. Their antigens remain unidentified. General observations from the study: CXCR3-positive naive cells carried more hydrophobic TRB CDR3s than CXCR3-negative ones.

Via 5' RACE with UMI labels, TRB cDNA libraries were prepared. TCRdb reworked the 5' RACE reads into one entry per CDR3 protein, no DNA. The table counts 150,000 to 180,000 distinct CDR3 sequences; 0.49% lies in the top ten. What was sequenced was naive CXCR3+ CD8+ T cells from blood. Subset meaning: CD45RO-CCR7+CD27+CD95- naive CD8+ T cells expressing CXCR3 (TNR3+). Receptors originate from a human donor in good health. Some clones in this sample may be carry-over from other donors' samples.

The chain recombines TRBV28 with TRBJ2-7. CDR1 is MDHEN and CDR2 is SYDVKM in the germline V gene. The CDR3 has 11 amino acids. CDR3 sequence reads: CASSYRGQVYF.

The chain is built from TRBV10-3 and TRBJ1-5; as DNA is missing, the TRBD1 call by TCRdb cannot be tested. CDR3 length: 14 residues. Germline CDR1 reads ENHRY; CDR2 reads SYGVKD. The CDR3 loop reads CATHLGGAGQPQHF.

The V and J genes are TRBV7-7 and TRBJ2-7; the TCRdb D gene call, TRBD2, has no DNA to confirm it. Germline CDR1 SSHAT, CDR2 FNYEAQ (reference sequence). The CDR3 extends over 17 amino acids. CDR3 residues: CASTIMRLLAENNEQYF.

V and J are TRBV19 and TRBJ2-7; with no DNA, the TCRdb D assignment of TRBD2 cannot be verified. The CDR3 extends over 16 amino acids. Germline V gene lookup returns CDR1 LNHDA and CDR2 SQIVND (reference sequence). CDR3 protein: CASSWTSGGGSYEQYF.

The chain uses TRBV28 and TRBJ1-1. Germline V lookup: CDR1 MDHEN, CDR2 SYDVKM. CDR3 length: 13 residues. The CDR3 loop is CASTHEGKTEAFF.

The chain carries TRBV20-1 and TRBJ2-7; TCRdb reports TRBD1, a call that lacks DNA to check it against. The CDR3 spans 15 residues. Germline V gene lookup returns CDR1 DFQATT and CDR2 SNEGSKA (reference sequence). The CDR3 is CSARILLRDSYEQYF.